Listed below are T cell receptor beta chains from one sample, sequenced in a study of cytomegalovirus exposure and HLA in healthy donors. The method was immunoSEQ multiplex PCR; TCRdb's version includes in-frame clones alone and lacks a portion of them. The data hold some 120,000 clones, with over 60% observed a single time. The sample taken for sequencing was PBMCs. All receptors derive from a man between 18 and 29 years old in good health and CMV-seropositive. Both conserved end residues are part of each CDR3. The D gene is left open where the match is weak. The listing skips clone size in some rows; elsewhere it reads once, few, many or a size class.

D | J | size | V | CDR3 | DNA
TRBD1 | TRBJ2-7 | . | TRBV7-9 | CASSLDPGQGSYEQYF | TGTGCCAGCAGCTTAGATCCAGGACAGGGCTCCTACGAGCAGTACTTC
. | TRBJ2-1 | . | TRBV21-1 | CASSKGISGSYSEQFF | TGTGCCAGCAGCAAAGGAATTAGCGGGAGTTATAGTGAGCAGTTCTTC
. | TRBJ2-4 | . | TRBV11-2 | CASSLDTVYLAAKNIQYF | TGTGCCAGCAGCTTAGATACCGTGTACCTAGCAGCCAAAAACATTCAGTACTTC
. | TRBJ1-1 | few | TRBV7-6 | CASSSDMNTEAFF | TGTGCCAGCAGCTCTGACATGAACACTGAAGCTTTCTTT
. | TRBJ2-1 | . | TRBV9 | CASSEGVNNEQFF | TGTGCCAGCAGCGAGGGGGTAAACAATGAGCAGTTCTTC
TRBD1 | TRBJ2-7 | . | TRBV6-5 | CASRIRDRDSYEQYF | TGTGCCAGCAGAATCCGGGACAGGGACTCCTACGAGCAGTACTTC
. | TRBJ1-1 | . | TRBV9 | CASSVQGRGTEAFF | TGTGCCAGCAGCGTTCAGGGTAGAGGAACTGAAGCTTTCTTT
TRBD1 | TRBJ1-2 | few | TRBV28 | CASNRQGYGYTF | TGTGCCAGCAACAGACAGGGATATGGCTACACCTTC
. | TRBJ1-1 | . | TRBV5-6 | CASSLERGRGTEAFF | TGTGCCAGCAGCTTGGAAAGGGGTAGAGGCACTGAAGCTTTCTTT
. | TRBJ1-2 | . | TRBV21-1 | CASSGPGQAPYGYTF | TGTGCCAGCAGCGGACCGGGACAGGCGCCCTATGGCTACACCTTC
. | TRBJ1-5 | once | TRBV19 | CASSIVLGGVGNQPQHF | TGTGCCAGTAGTATAGTTTTAGGAGGGGTAGGCAATCAGCCCCAGCATTTT
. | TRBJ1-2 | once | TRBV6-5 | CASSYRGLGGYTF | TGTGCCAGCAGTTACAGAGGGTTGGGTGGCTACACCTTC